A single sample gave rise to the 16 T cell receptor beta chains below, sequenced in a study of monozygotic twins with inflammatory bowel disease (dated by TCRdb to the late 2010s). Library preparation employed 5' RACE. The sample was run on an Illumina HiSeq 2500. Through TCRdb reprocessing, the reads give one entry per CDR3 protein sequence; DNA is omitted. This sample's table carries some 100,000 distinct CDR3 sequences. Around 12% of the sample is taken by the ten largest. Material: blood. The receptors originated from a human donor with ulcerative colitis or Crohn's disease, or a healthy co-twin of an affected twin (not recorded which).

The CDR3 region is CASSIGLADYNEQFF. The V call is TRBV9, the J call TRBJ2-1; checking the TCRdb D call of TRBD2 is not possible without DNA. Germline CDR1 SGDLS, CDR2 YYNGEE. This CDR3 is 15 amino acids long. The whole variable domain, remainder taken from reference TRBV9 and TRBJ2-1, is DSGVTQTPKHLITATGQRVTLRCSPRSGDLSVYWYQQSLDQGLQFLIQYYNGEERAKGNILERFSAQQFPDLHSELNLSSLELGDSALYFCASSIGLADYNEQFFGPGTRLTVL.

CDR3: CASSLGAVLQETQYF. V and J are TRBV5-1 and TRBJ2-5; TCRdb reports TRBD2, a call that lacks DNA to check it against. This CDR3 has 15 amino acids. Germline CDR1 SGHRS, CDR2 YFSETQ.

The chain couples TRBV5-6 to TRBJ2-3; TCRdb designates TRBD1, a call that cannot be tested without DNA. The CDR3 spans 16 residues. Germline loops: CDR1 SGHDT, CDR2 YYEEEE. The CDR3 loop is CASSTGGRFKPDTQYF.

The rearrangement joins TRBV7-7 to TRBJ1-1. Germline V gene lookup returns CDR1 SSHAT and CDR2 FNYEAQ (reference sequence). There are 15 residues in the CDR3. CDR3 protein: CASSLGTVLNTEAFF.

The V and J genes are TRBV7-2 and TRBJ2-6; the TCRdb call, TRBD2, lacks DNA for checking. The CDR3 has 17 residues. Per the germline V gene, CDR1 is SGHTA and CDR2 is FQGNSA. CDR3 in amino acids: CASSFLREASGANVLTF.

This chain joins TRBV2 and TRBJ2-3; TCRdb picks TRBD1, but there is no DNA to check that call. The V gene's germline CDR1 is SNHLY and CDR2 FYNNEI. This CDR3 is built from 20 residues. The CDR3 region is CASSSSETEILGASTDTQYF.

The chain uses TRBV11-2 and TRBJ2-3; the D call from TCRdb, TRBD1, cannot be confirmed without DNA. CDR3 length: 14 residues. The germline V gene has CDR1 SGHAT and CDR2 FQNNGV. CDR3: CASSFLTGEDTQYF.

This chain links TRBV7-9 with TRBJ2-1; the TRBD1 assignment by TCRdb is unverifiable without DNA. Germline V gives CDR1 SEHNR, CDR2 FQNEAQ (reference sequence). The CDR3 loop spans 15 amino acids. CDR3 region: CASSPALDRSDEQFF.

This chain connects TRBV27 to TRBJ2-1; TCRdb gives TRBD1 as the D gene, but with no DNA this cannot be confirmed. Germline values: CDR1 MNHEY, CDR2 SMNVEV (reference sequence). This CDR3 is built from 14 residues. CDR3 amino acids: CASSLAGGLNEQFF.

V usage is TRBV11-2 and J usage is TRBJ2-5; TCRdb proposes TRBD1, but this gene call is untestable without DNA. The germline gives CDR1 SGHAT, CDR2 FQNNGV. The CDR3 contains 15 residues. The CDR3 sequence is CASSLMGQGRETQYF.

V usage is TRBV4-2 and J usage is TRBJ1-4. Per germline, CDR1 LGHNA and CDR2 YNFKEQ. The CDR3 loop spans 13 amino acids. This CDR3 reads CASSQALNEKLFF.

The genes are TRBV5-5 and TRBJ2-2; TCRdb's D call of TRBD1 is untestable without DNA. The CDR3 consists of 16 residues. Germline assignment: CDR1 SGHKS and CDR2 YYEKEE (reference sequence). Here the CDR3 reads CASSLGLGPSTGELFF.

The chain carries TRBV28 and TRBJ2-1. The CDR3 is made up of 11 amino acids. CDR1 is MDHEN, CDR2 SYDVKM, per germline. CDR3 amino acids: CASSFRHEQFF.

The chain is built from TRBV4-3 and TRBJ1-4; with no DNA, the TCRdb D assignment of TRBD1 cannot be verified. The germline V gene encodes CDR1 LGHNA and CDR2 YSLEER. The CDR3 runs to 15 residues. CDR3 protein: CASSDPGQANEKLFF.

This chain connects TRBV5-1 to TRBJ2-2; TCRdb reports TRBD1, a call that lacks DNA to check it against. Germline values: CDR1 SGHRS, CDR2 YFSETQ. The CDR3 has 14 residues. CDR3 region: CASSPGQITGELFF.

This chain's CDR3 is CASSLTGQGAQAFF. The rearrangement joins TRBV7-9 to TRBJ1-1; TCRdb's D call of TRBD1 is untestable without DNA. Germline loops: CDR1 SEHNR, CDR2 FQNEAQ (reference sequence). This CDR3 is built from 14 residues.